The 10 T cell receptor beta chains below come from one sample, sequenced in a study of T cells in localized non-small cell lung cancer. Profiling relied on immunoSEQ multiplex PCR, and the TCRdb table lists in-frame clones only, not all of them. The sample records about 40,000 clones, about 86% being singletons. The source material was peripheral blood, sampled before any cancer treatment. All receptors come from a man aged 40 to 69 with stage I lung adenocarcinoma.

V gene TRBV2 combines with J gene TRBJ2-3; 9 positions match TRBD2. V shed 6 bases, J shed 1 base, and the junction held 5 bases outside the gene matches. The CDR3 has 15 amino acids. Per the germline V gene, CDR1 is SNHLY and CDR2 is FYNNEI. The chain's CDR3 is CASSPRTSGTDTQYF. Here the CDR3 DNA reads TGTGCCAGCAGCCCCAGGACTAGCGGCACAGATACGCAGTATTTT.

This clone was detected only a few times. The chain recombines TRBV2 with TRBJ1-1; D gene ambiguous. V lost 6 bases and J lost 3, with 5 bases in between. This CDR3 is 11 amino acids long. Germline V gene sequence: CDR1 SNHLY, CDR2 FYNNEI. The DNA for the CDR3 is TGTGCCAGCAGGGAACACACTGAAGCTTTCTTT. It translates to CASREHTEAFF.

The rearrangement joins TRBV5-4 to TRBJ1-2; 11 bases match TRBD1. This CDR3 has 16 amino acids. The ends lost 0 bases at V and 8 bases at J; junction bases unmatched: 9. Germline V lookup: CDR1 SGHNT, CDR2 YYREEE (reference sequence). CDR3 protein: CASSLERGQGASGYTF. The DNA of the CDR3 is TGTGCCAGCAGCTTGGAACGAGGACAGGGGGCGTCGGGCTACACCTTC.

This chain connects TRBV18 to TRBJ2-5, with 7 bases aligning to TRBD2. The CDR3 is 14 residues long. Germline CDR1 reads KGHSH; CDR2 reads LQKENI. The ends lost 0 bases at V and 5 bases at J; junction bases unmatched: 3. CDR3 nucleotides: TGTGCCAGCTCACCACCGACGGGGGGTGAGACCCAGTACTTC. Amino acid sequence: CASSPPTGGETQYF.

This clone was observed a handful of times. The chain couples TRBV28 to TRBJ1-5; no definite D call. Per the germline V gene, CDR1 is MDHEN and CDR2 is SYDVKM. The CDR3 contains 12 residues. V gave up 7 bases and J gave up 8 bases, with 12 bases separating them. CDR3 sequence (DNA): TGTGCCAGCACCGACGAGAATGAGCCCCAGCATTTT. This translates into CASTDENEPQHF.

V is TRBV2 and J is TRBJ2-3; 8 bases agree with TRBD2. J lost 2 bases, V lost 11 bases, and 9 bases had no gene match. This CDR3 region has 14 residues. Germline values: CDR1 SNHLY, CDR2 FYNNEI. CDR3 region: CASSLAGLTDTQYF. The CDR3 nucleotides read TGTGCCTCCAGCCTAGCGGGCCTCACAGATACGCAGTATTTT.

V and J are TRBV29-1 and TRBJ1-2; 7 bases align to TRBD1. This CDR3 has 14 amino acids. V lost 0 bases and J lost 6; bases outside the gene matches: 7. CDR1 is SQVTM and CDR2 is ANQGSEA in the germline V gene. CDR3 bases: TGCAGCGTTGAAGATGCCGGGACAGTAAATGGCTACACCTTC. Protein sequence: CSVEDAGTVNGYTF.

The chain carries TRBV7-9 and TRBJ1-3; no definite D call. With 5 bases removed from V and 2 bases from J, the gap between germline ends came to 10 bases. The CDR3 sequence is 14 residues long. Looked up from germline, CDR1 is SEHNR and CDR2 is FQNEAQ (reference sequence). DNA for the CDR3: TGTGCCAGCAGCCCGAACACCCCTGGAAACACCATATATTTT. Translating it yields CASSPNTPGNTIYF.

This chain joins TRBV28 and TRBJ1-3, with 7 bases identical to TRBD1. Germline V gene lookup returns CDR1 MDHEN and CDR2 SYDVKM. V trimming: 2 bases; J trimming: 3 bases; junction bases outside the gene matches: 7. The CDR3 contains 16 residues. In DNA form, the CDR3 reads TGTGCCAGCAGTTTACATACCGGGACAGATGGAAACACCATATATTTT. Its protein is CASSLHTGTDGNTIYF.

The V and J genes are TRBV9 and TRBJ2-3; D unresolved. Deletions cut 0 bases from V and 0 bases from J, with 11 bases between. The CDR3 loop spans 16 amino acids. Germline assignment: CDR1 SGDLS and CDR2 YYNGEE. This CDR3 is CASSVGHLTSTDTQYF. DNA for the CDR3: TGTGCCAGCAGCGTAGGACATCTCACTAGCACAGATACGCAGTATTTT.